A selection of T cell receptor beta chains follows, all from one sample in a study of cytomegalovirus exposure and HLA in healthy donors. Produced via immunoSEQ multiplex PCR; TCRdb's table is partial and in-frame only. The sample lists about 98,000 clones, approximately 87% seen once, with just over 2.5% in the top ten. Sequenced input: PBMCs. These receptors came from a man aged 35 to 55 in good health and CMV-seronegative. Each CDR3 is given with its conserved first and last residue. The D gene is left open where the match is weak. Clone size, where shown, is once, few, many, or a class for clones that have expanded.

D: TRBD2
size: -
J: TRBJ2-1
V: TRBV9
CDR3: CASSGSGGVGYNEQFF
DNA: TGTGCCAGCAGCGGGAGCGGGGGGGTTGGTTACAATGAGCAGTTCTTC

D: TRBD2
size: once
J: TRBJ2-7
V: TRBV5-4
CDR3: CASRSPGTSVYEQYF
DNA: TGTGCCAGCAGATCACCGGGGACTAGCGTCTACGAGCAGTACTTC

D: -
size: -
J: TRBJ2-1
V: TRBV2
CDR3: CASTRRGGADEQFF
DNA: TGTGCCAGCACCCGAAGAGGGGGGGCCGATGAGCAGTTCTTC

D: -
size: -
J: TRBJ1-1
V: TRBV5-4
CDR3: CASSPRGSLNTEAFF
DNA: TGTGCCAGCAGCCCAAGAGGGTCTCTGAACACTGAAGCTTTCTTT

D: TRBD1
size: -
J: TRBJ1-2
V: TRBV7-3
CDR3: CASSLTGYGGGSGYTF
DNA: TGTGCCAGCAGCTTAACGGGGTACGGAGGGGGCTCCGGCTACACCTTC

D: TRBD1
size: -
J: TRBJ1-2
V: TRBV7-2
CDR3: CASSPTGIYGYTF
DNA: TGTGCCAGCAGCCCGACAGGGATCTATGGCTACACCTTC

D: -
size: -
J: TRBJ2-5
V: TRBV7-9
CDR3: CASSFIQETQYF
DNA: TGTGCCAGCAGCTTTATACAAGAGACCCAGTACTTC

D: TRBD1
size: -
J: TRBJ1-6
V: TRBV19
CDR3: CASSIDRDRGRSPLHF
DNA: TGTGCCAGTAGTATAGATCGGGACAGGGGGCGATCACCCCTCCACTTT

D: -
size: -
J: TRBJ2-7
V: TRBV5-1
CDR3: CASSLGRVDVAYEQYF
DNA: TGCGCCAGCAGCTTGGGGCGGGTGGATGTTGCTTACGAGCAGTACTTC

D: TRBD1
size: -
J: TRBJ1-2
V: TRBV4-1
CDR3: CASSLGQGGGYGYTF
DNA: TGCGCCAGCAGCCTCGGACAGGGTGGAGGGTATGGCTACACCTTC

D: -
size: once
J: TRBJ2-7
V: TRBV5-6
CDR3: CASFRRESSYEQYF
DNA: TGTGCCAGCTTTCGCCGGGAGTCCTCCTACGAGCAGTACTTC

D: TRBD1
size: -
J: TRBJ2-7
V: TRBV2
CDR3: CASSLPERTGFYEQYF
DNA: TGTGCCAGCAGCCTTCCGGAGAGGACAGGTTTCTACGAGCAGTACTTC

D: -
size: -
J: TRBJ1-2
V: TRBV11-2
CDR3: CASSGSRYGQIQANYGYTF
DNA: TGTGCCAGCAGCGGAAGCCGGTACGGACAGATTCAAGCTAACTATGGCTACACCTTC

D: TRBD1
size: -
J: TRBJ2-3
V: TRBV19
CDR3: CAIGDRATDTQYF
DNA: TGTGCCATTGGGGACAGGGCAACAGATACGCAGTATTTT

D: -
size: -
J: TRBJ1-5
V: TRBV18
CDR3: CASSEQGVASNQPQHF
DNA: TGTGCCAGCTCTGAACAGGGAGTAGCTAGCAATCAGCCCCAGCATTTT

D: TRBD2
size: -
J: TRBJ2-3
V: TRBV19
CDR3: CASSTPERGVTDTQYF
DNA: TGTGCCAGTAGTACCCCTGAGCGGGGAGTCACAGATACGCAGTATTTT

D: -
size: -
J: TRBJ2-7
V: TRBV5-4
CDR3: CASSLVESHEQYF
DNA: TGTGCCAGCAGCTTGGTAGAGTCCCACGAGCAGTACTTC

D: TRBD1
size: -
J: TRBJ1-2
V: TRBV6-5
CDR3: CASSYDRGYGYTF
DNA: TGTGCCAGCAGTTACGACAGGGGCTATGGCTACACCTTC

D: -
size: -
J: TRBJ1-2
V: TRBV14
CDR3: CASSQYHRARTANYGYTF
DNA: TGTGCCAGCAGCCAATACCACAGGGCTCGGACGGCTAACTATGGCTACACCTTC

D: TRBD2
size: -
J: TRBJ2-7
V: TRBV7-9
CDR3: CASTSQRRGSYEQYF
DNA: TGTGCCAGCACCTCTCAACGGCGGGGGTCCTACGAGCAGTACTTC

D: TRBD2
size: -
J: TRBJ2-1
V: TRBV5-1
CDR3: CASSLGLAGGLNEQFF
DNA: TGCGCCAGCAGCTTGGGACTAGCGGGGGGCCTAAATGAGCAGTTCTTC

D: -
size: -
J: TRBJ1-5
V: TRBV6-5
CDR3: CASSYAGGDQPQHF
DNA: TGTGCCAGCAGTTACGCGGGGGGCGATCAGCCCCAGCATTTT

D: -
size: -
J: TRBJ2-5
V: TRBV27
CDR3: CATGIQETQYF
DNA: TGTGCCACCGGGATCCAAGAGACCCAGTACTTC

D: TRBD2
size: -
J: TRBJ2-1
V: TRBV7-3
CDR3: CASSYGTSEVTYNEQFF
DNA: TGTGCCAGCAGCTACGGGACTAGCGAGGTTACCTACAATGAGCAGTTCTTC

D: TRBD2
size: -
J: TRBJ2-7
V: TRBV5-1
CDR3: CASSFLGTSYYEQYF
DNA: TGCGCCAGCAGCTTCCTCGGGACTAGCTACTACGAGCAGTACTTC

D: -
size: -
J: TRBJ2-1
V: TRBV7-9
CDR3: CASSLGPGEQFF
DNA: TGTGCCAGCAGCTTAGGGCCGGGTGAGCAGTTCTTC

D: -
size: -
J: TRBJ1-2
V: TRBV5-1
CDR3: CASSSDEGLYGYTF
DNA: TGCGCCAGCAGCTCGGATGAGGGACTCTATGGCTACACCTTC

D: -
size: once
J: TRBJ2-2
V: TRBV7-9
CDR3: CASSLALTSPGELFF
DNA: TGTGCCAGCAGCTTAGCGCTAACTTCCCCCGGGGAGCTGTTTTTT

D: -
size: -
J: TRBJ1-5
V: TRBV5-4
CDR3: CASSLAGGGGSQPQHF
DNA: TGTGCCAGCAGCTTGGCGGGCGGGGGGGGCAGTCAGCCCCAGCATTTT

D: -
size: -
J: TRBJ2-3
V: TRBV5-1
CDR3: CASSSLFSTDTQYF
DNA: TGCGCCAGCAGCTCCCTTTTCAGCACAGATACGCAGTATTTT

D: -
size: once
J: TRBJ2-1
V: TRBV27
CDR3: CASTKDLGGSYNEQFF
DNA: TGTGCCAGCACTAAAGACCTAGGGGGCTCCTACAATGAGCAGTTCTTC

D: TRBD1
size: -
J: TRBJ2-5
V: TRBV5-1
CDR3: CASSLADREETQYF
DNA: TGCGCCAGCAGCTTGGCAGACAGGGAGGAGACCCAGTACTTC

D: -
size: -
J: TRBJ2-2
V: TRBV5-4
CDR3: CASSLEYSGELFF
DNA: TGTGCCAGCAGCTTGGAGTACTCCGGGGAGCTGTTTTTT

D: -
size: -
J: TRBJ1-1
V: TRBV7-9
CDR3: CASSLVQVNTEAFF
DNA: TGTGCCAGCAGCTTAGTCCAGGTGAACACTGAAGCTTTCTTT

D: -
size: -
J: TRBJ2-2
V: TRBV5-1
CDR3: CASSDGRGMGGELFF
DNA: TGCGCCAGCAGCGACGGTCGGGGGATGGGCGGGGAGCTGTTTTTT

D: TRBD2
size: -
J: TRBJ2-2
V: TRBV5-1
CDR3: CASSLYGGRLNTGELFF
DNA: TGCGCCAGCAGCTTGTACGGGGGGAGATTGAACACCGGGGAGCTGTTTTTT

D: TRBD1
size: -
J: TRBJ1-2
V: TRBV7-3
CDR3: CASSPRDRRDYGYTF
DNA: TGTGCCAGCAGCCCCCGGGACAGGAGGGACTATGGCTACACCTTC

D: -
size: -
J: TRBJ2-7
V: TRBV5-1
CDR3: CASSLGLVDEQYF
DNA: TGCGCCAGCAGCTTGGGACTTGTCGACGAGCAGTACTTC

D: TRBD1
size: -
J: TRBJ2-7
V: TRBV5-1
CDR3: CASSFGTGGPYEQYF
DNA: TGCGCCAGCAGCTTCGGGACAGGGGGTCCCTACGAGCAGTACTTC

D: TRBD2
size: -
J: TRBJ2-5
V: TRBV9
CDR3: CASSAGLAGYQETQYF
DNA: TGTGCCAGCAGCGCGGGACTAGCGGGGTACCAAGAGACCCAGTACTTC

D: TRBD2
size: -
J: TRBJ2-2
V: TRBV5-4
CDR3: CASSLVGSGIGELFF
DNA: TGTGCCAGCAGCTTGGTGGGTAGCGGGATCGGGGAGCTGTTTTTT

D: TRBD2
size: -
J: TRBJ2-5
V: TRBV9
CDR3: CASSGRGETETQYF
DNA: TGTGCCAGCAGCGGGCGGGGGGAGACAGAGACCCAGTACTTC

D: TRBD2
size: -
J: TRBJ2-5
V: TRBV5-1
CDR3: CASSLASGGSQETQYF
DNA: TGCGCCAGCAGCTTGGCTAGCGGGGGGAGCCAGGAGACCCAGTACTTC

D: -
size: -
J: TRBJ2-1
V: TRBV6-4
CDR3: CASAPEGGGYNEQFF
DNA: TGTGCCAGCGCCCCGGAGGGGGGGGGTTACAATGAGCAGTTCTTC

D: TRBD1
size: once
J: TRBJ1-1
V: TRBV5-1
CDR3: CASSVRQGDTEAFF
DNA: TGCGCCAGCAGCGTCAGACAGGGAGACACTGAAGCTTTCTTT

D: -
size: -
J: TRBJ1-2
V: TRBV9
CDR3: CASSPQGGVDGYTF
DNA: TGTGCCAGCAGCCCCCAGGGCGGTGTGGATGGCTACACCTTC

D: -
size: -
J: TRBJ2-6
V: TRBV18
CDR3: CASSPPELSGANVLTF
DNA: TGTGCCAGCTCACCACCAGAACTCTCTGGGGCCAACGTCCTGACTTTC

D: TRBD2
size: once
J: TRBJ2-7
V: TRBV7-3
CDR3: CASSFSGGGHYEQYF
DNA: TGTGCCAGCAGCTTCAGCGGGGGGGGCCACTACGAGCAGTACTTC

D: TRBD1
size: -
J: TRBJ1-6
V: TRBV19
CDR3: CASSMGTHRQGSPLHF
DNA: TGTGCCAGTAGTATGGGGACGCACCGACAGGGATCACCCCTCCACTTT

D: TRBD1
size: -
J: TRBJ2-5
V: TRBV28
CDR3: CASSFYRGRETQYF
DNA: TGTGCCAGCAGTTTCTACAGGGGGCGAGAGACCCAGTACTTC

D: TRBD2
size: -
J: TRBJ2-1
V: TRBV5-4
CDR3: CASSLGTSGVYNEQFF
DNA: TGTGCCAGCAGCTTGGGCACTAGCGGGGTATACAATGAGCAGTTCTTC

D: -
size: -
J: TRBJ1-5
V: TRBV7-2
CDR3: CASSGRVDQPQHF
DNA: TGTGCCAGCAGCGGCAGGGTGGATCAGCCCCAGCATTTT

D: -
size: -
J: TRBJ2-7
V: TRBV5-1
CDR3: CASSMQNRYEQYF
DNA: TGCGCCAGCAGCATGCAAAACAGGTACGAGCAGTACTTC

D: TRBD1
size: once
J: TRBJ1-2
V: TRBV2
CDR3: CASRGTGLAYGYTF
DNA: TGTGCCAGCAGGGGGACAGGGCTTGCCTATGGCTACACCTTC

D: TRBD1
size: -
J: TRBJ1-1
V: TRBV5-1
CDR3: CASSLARTGNTEAFF
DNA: TGCGCCAGCAGCTTGGCCCGGACAGGGAACACTGAAGCTTTCTTT